This T cell receptor (beta chain) stems from a study of beta chain features in type 1 diabetes. The CDR3 totals 13 residues. CDR1 and CDR2 (germline): SGHNT, YYREEE (reference sequence). Deletions cut 4 bases from V and 2 bases from J, with 9 bases between. Expressed TCRB transcripts were sequenced because the entire RNA isolate underwent reverse transcription. Profiled with immunoSEQ multiplex PCR; TCRdb holds only in-frame clones, not every one. The sample shows under 300,000 clones, approximately 8% of them seen only once. Purity (above 95%) was reached by all sorted populations. This clone was detected only a few times. Its antigen is currently unknown. Overall study results and limits: For patients, the naive, central memory and Treg TCRB repertoires appeared more alike than for healthy donors.

The rearrangement joins TRBV5-4 to TRBJ1-2; D uncertain. This TCR was recovered from a woman under 30 in good health. Sequencing used central memory CD4+ T cells from blood. CDR3 nucleotide sequence: TGTGCCAGCAGCCCCGACAAGAACTATGGCTACACCTTC. The encoded protein is CASSPDKNYGYTF.